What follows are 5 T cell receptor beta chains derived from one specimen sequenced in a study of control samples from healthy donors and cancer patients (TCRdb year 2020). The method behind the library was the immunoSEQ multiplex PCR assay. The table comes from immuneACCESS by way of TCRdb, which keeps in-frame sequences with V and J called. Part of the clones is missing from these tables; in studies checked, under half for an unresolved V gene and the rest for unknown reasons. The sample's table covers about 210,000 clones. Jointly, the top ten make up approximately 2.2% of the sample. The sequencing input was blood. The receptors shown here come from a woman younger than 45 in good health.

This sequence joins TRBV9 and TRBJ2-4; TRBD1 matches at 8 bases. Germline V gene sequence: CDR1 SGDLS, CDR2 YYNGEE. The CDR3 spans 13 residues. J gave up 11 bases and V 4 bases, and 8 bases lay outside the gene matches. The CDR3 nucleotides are TGTGCCAGCAGCTCCGATAACAGGGGGGTTCAGTACTTC. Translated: CASSSDNRGVQYF.

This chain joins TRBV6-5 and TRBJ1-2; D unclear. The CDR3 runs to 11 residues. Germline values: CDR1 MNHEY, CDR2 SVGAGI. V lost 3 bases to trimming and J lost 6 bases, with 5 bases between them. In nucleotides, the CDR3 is TGTGCCAGCAGTTATTCCGATGGCTACACCTTC. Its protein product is CASSYSDGYTF.

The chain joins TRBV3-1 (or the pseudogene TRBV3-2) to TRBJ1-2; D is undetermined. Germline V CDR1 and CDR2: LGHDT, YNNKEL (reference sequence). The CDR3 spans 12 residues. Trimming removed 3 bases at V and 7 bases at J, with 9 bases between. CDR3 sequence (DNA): TGTGCCAGCAGCCAGGACTTCCGTGGCTACACCTTC. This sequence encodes CASSQDFRGYTF.

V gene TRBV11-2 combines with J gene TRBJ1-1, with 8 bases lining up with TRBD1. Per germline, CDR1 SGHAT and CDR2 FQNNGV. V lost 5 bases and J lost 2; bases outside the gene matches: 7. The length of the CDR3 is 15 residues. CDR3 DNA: TGTGCCAGCAGCGACCGGGACAGGAGAAACACTGAAGCTTTCTTT. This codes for CASSDRDRRNTEAFF.

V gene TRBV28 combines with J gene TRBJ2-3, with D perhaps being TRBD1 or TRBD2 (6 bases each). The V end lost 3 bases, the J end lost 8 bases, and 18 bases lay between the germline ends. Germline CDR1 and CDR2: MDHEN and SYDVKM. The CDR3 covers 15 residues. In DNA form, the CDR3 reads TGTGCCAGCAGTTTCGGGGGCGGGGCTGGAATTACGCAGTATTTT. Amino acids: CASSFGGGAGITQYF.